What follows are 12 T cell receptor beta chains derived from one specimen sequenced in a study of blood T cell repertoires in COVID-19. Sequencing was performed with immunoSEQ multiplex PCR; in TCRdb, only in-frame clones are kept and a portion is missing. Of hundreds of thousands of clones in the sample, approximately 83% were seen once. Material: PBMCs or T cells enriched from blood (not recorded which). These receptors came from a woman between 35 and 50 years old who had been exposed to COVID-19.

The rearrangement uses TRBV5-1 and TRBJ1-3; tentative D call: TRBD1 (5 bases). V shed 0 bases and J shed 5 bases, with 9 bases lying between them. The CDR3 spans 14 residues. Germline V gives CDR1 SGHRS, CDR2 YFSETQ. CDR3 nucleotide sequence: TGCGCCAGCAGCTTGGGGGGCGTAAGAAACACCATATATTTT. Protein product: CASSLGGVRNTIYF.

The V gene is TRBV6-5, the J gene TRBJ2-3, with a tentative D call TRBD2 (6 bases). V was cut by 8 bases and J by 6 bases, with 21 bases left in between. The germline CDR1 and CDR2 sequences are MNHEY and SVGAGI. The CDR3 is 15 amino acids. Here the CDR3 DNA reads TGTGCCAGCCGAGTCTCGGGGGAACCACACGATACGCAGTATTTT. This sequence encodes CASRVSGEPHDTQYF.

In nucleotides, the CDR3 is TGTGCCACCAGCATCGGACAGCTGAACACTGAAGCTTTCTTT. This codes for CATSIGQLNTEAFF. V usage is TRBV15 and J usage is TRBJ1-1, with D perhaps matching TRBD1 (6 bases). V lost 4 bases to trimming and J lost 0 bases, with 9 bases between them. Germline CDR1 reads LNHNV; CDR2 reads YYDKDF (reference sequence). This CDR3 spans 14 amino acids. Filled out from reference TRBV15 and TRBJ1-1, the complete variable domain reads DAMVIQNPRYQVTQFGKPVTLSCSQTLNHNVMYWYQQKSSQAPKLLFHYYDKDFNNEADTPDNFQSRRPNTSFCFLDIRSPGLGDTAMYLCATSIGQLNTEAFFGQGTRLTVV.

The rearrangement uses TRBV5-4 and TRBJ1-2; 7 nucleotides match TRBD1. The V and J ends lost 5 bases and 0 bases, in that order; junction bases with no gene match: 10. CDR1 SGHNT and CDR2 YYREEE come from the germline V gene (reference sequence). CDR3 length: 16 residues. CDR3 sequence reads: CASRGQPITPNYGYTF. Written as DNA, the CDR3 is TGTGCCAGCAGGGGACAGCCTATAACTCCTAACTATGGCTACACCTTC.

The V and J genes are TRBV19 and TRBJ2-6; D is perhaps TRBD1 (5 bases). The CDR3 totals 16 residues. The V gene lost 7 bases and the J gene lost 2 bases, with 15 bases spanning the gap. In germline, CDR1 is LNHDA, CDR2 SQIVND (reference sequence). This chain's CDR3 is CASNSRQSPGANVLTF. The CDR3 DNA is TGTGCCAGTAACTCGAGACAGTCGCCTGGGGCCAACGTCCTGACTTTC.

In DNA form, the CDR3 reads TGTGCCAGCAGTTCCCAACAGGGAGACAATGAGCAGTTCTTC. As protein: CASSSQQGDNEQFF. The V and J genes are TRBV7-2 and TRBJ2-1, with a weak D call TRBD1 (6 bases). The V and J ends lost 6 bases and 5 bases respectively, with 14 bases between them. The germline V gene has CDR1 SGHTA and CDR2 FQGNSA. This CDR3 is 14 amino acids long. The full variable domain, its missing parts supplied by reference TRBV7-2 and TRBJ2-1, is GAGVSQSPSNKVTEKGKDVELRCDPISGHTALYWYRQSLGQGLEFLIYFQGNSAPDKSGLPSDRFSAERTGGSVSTLTIQRTQQEDSAVYLCASSSQQGDNEQFFGPGTRLTVL.

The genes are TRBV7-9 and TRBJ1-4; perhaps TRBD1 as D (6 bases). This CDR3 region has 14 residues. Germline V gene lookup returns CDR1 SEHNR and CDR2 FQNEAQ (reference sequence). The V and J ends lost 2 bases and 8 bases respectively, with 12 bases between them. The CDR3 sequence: CASSLRGIWEKLFF. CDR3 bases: TGTGCCAGCAGCTTAAGGGGGATTTGGGAAAAACTGTTTTTT. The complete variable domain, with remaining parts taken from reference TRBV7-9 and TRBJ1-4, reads DTGVSQNPRHKITKRGQNVTFRCDPISEHNRLYWYRQTLGQGPEFLTYFQNEAQLEKSRLLSDRFSAERPKGSFSTLEIQRTEQGDSAMYLCASSLRGIWEKLFFGSGTQLSVL.

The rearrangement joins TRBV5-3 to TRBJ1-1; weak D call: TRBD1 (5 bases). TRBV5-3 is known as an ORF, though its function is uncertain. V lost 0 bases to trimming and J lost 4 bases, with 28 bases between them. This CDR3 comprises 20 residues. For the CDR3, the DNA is TGTGCCAGAAGCTTGGGGCTCCGGGGGGTGTGGGTCCGAGGTGGCACTGAAGCTTTCTTT. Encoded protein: CARSLGLRGVWVRGGTEAFF.

CDR3 nucleotides: TGTGCCAGCAGCCCGGGACTAGCCGGGAACAATGAGCAGTTCTTC. Translated, it gives CASSPGLAGNNEQFF. The chain joins TRBV6-4 to TRBJ2-1; 9 bases map to TRBD2. J gave up 5 bases and V 6 bases, and 8 bases lay outside the gene matches. Per the germline V gene, CDR1 is MRHNA and CDR2 is SNTAGT. The CDR3 is 15 residues long.

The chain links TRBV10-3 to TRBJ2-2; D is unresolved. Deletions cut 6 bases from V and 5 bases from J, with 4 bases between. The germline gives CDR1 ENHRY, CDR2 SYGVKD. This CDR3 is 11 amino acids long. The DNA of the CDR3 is TGTGCCATCAGCGGGACCGGGGAGCTGTTTTTT. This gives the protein CAISGTGELFF.

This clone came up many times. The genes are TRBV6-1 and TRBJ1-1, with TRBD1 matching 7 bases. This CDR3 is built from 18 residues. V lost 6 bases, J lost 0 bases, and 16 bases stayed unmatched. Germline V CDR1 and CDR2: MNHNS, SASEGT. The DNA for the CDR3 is TGTGCCAGCAGAGAAAGGACAGGCCCTGGTCCCATGAACACTGAAGCTTTCTTT. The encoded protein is CASRERTGPGPMNTEAFF.

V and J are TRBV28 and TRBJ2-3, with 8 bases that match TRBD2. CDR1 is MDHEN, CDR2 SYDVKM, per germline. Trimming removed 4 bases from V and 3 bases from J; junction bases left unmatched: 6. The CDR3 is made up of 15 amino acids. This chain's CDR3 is CASSSPGRETDTQYF. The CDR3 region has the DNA TGTGCCAGCAGTTCTCCCGGGAGGGAAACAGATACGCAGTATTTT.